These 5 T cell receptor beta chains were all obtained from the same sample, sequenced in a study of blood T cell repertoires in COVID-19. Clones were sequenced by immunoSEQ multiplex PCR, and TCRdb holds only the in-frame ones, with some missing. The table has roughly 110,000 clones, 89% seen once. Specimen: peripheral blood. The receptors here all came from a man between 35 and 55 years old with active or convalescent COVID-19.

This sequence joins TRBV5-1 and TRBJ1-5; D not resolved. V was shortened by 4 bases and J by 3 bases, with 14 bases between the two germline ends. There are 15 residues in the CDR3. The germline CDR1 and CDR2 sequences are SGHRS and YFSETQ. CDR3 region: CASSPGLSSNQPQHF. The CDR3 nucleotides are TGCGCCAGCAGCCCCGGACTCAGTTCCAATCAGCCCCAGCATTTT. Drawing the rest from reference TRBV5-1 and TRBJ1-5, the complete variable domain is KAGVTQTPRYLIKTRGQQVTLSCSPISGHRSVSWYQQTPGQGLQFLFEYFSETQRNKGNFPGRFSGRQFSNSRSEMNVSTLELGDSALYLCASSPGLSSNQPQHFGDGTRLSIL.

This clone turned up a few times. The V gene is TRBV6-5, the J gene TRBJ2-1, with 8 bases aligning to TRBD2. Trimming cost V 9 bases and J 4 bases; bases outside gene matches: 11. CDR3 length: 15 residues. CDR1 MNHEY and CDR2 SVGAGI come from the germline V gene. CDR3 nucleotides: TGTGCCAGTTCCGTAGCGGGGATATCATACAATGAGCAGTTCTTC. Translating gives CASSVAGISYNEQFF.

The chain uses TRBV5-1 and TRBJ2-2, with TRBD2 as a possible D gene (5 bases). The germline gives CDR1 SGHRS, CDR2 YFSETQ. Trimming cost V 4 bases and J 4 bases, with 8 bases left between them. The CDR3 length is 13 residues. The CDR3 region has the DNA TGCGCCAGCAGCAGGGAGTTCACCGGGGAGCTGTTTTTT. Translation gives CASSREFTGELFF.

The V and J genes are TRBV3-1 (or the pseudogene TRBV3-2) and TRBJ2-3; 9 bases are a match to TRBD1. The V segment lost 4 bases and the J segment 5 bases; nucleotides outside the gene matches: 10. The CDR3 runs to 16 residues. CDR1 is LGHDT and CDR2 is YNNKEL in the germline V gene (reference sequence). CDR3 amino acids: CASSPRRGTGLDTQYF. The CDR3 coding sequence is TGTGCCAGCAGCCCCCGCCGGGGGACAGGGTTAGATACGCAGTATTTT.

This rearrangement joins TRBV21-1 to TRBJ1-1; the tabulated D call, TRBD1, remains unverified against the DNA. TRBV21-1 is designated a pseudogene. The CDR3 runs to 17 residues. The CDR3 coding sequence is TGTGCCAGCAGCAACGGTCTGACAGAAACTTCGAACACTGAAGCTTTCTTT. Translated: CASSNGLTETSNTEAFF.